Below are 28 T cell receptor beta chains sequenced from a single sample in a study of cytomegalovirus exposure and HLA in healthy donors. Vbeta (60) and Jbeta (13) primers were used in the PCR. Profiled with immunoSEQ multiplex PCR; TCRdb holds only in-frame clones, not every one. Of fewer than 200,000 clones detected, around 75% appear once; the ten largest clones hold approximately 1.8%. The material sequenced was PBMCs. The receptor set was obtained from a woman in her 30s in good health and CMV-seronegative.

This clone was detected a few times. The V call is TRBV4-1, the J call TRBJ1-2; D gene ambiguous. CDR1 MGHRA and CDR2 YSYEKL come from the germline V gene. This CDR3 has 15 residues. V lost 0 bases, J lost 4 bases, and 12 bases lay in between. The CDR3 is CASSQDLGSSYGYTF. For the CDR3, the DNA is TGCGCCAGCAGCCAAGATTTAGGGAGTAGCTATGGCTACACCTTC.

V gene TRBV6-1 combines with J gene TRBJ1-1, with 9 bases that match TRBD1. The CDR3 sequence is 13 residues long. The junction had 3 bases not matched to a gene; V was cut back by 6 bases and J by 4 bases. Germline V gene lookup returns CDR1 MNHNS and CDR2 SASEGT. CDR3 DNA sequence: TGTGCCAGCAGCTTGGACAGGGGCACTGAAGCTTTCTTT. It specifies CASSLDRGTEAFF.

This clone was seen only a few times. V gene TRBV19 combines with J gene TRBJ2-7; D unresolved. With 5 bases removed from V and 2 bases from J, the gap between germline ends came to 16 bases. The CDR3 covers 15 residues. Germline-derived CDR1 and CDR2 are LNHDA and SQIVND (reference sequence). CDR3 residues: CASSDKFGSTYEQYF. In DNA, the CDR3 is TGTGCCAGTAGTGATAAGTTTGGCTCCACCTACGAGCAGTACTTC.

This clone was seen only once. V usage is TRBV7-2 and J usage is TRBJ2-2; D gene unclear. V was cut by 5 bases and J by 0 bases, with 7 bases left in between. The germline gives CDR1 SGHTA, CDR2 FQGNSA. The CDR3 has 14 amino acids. The CDR3 spells CASSPPANTGELFF. The CDR3 nucleotides read TGTGCCAGCAGCCCCCCAGCGAACACCGGGGAGCTGTTTTTT.

The rearrangement joins TRBV5-1 to TRBJ1-4, with TRBD1 matching 9 bases. From germline, CDR1 is SGHRS and CDR2 YFSETQ. This CDR3 spans 16 amino acids. V shed 4 bases and J 4 bases; nucleotides not matched to a gene: 8. CDR3 region: CASSPGQGFINEKLFF. In nucleotides, the CDR3 is TGCGCCAGCAGCCCGGGACAGGGTTTTATTAATGAAAAACTGTTTTTT.

The chain recombines TRBV6-1 with TRBJ1-1; perhaps TRBD1 as D (5 bases). The CDR3 runs 15 residues. Trimming cost V 6 bases and J 1 base, with 15 bases left between them. Germline loops: CDR1 MNHNS, CDR2 SASEGT. The DNA for the CDR3 is TGTGCCAGCAGAGTCCGCAGGGCAAAGAACACTGAAGCTTTCTTT. Encoded protein: CASRVRRAKNTEAFF.

The chain links TRBV29-1 to TRBJ1-1, with 7 bases fitting TRBD1. J was trimmed by 8 bases and V by 6 bases; bases with no gene match: 6. Germline-derived CDR1 and CDR2 are SQVTM and ANQGSEA. The CDR3 runs to 11 residues. The CDR3 region is CSVRTTGEAFF. Written as DNA, the CDR3 is TGCAGCGTGAGGACGACAGGGGAAGCTTTCTTT.

The chain joins TRBV5-1 to TRBJ1-4; D call uncertain. The CDR3 has 13 amino acids. The V and J ends lost 2 bases and 8 bases respectively, with 10 bases between them. The germline V gene has CDR1 SGHRS and CDR2 YFSETQ. The CDR3 DNA follows: TGCGCCAGCAGCTTCTACAGTGGGGAAAAACTGTTTTTT. It encodes CASSFYSGEKLFF.

DNA for the CDR3: TGCGCCAGCAGCCAGGAGGCCCCCTACAATGAGCAGTTCTTC. Encoded protein: CASSQEAPYNEQFF. The chain has TRBV4-3 and TRBJ2-1; tentatively, D is TRBD2 (5 bases). Between the trimmed V and J ends, which lost 3 bases and 2 bases, there was a span of 8 bases. CDR1 LGHNA and CDR2 YSLEER come from the germline V gene. The CDR3 has 14 amino acids.

This clone has only one observation. The gene calls are TRBV19 and TRBJ2-7, with unresolved D. The length of the CDR3 is 15 residues. V lost 6 bases, J lost 3 bases, and 18 bases lay in between. The germline gives CDR1 LNHDA, CDR2 SQIVND (reference sequence). The CDR3, as DNA: TGTGCCAGTAGCATACCGGGTATACCATTCTACGAGCAGTACTTC. Protein: CASSIPGIPFYEQYF. Full variable domain (remainder filled in from reference TRBV19 and TRBJ2-7): DGGITQSPKYLFRKEGQNVTLSCEQNLNHDAMYWYRQDPGQGLRLIYYSQIVNDFQKGDIAEGYSVSREKKESFPLTVTSAQKNPTAFYLCASSIPGIPFYEQYFGPGTRLTVT.

The CDR3 region is CASSQDRGNSPLHF. DNA of the CDR3: TGTGCCAGCAGCCAGGACAGGGGAAATTCACCCCTCCACTTT. The chain employs TRBV28 and TRBJ1-6, with 9 bases fitting TRBD1. With 6 bases clipped from V and 7 bases from J, the junction kept 4 bases outside the gene matches. The CDR3 spans 14 residues. In germline, CDR1 is MDHEN, CDR2 SYDVKM.

This sequence joins TRBV9 and TRBJ2-1; D is uncertain. Germline CDR1 reads SGDLS; CDR2 reads YYNGEE. The CDR3 loop spans 16 amino acids. V was clipped by 4 bases and J by 0 bases, with 14 bases between them. This CDR3 reads CASSLELGGSYNEQFF. The CDR3 bases are TGTGCCAGCAGCCTCGAGCTTGGCGGCTCCTACAATGAGCAGTTCTTC.

The chain employs TRBV11-2 and TRBJ2-1, with D uncertain. Germline CDR1 SGHAT, CDR2 FQNNGV. This CDR3 region has 16 residues. With 1 base removed from V and 2 bases from J, the gap between germline ends came to 12 bases. DNA of the CDR3: TGTGCCAGCAGCTTAGGCGTGGGCGCTCCCTACAATGAGCAGTTCTTC. Its translation is CASSLGVGAPYNEQFF.

The rearrangement uses TRBV9 and TRBJ2-3, with D tentatively TRBD2 (5 bases). CDR3 length equals 16 residues. Trimming left V 0 bases short and J 0 bases short, with 11 bases between. Germline values: CDR1 SGDLS, CDR2 YYNGEE. The CDR3 DNA follows: TGTGCCAGCAGCGTAGTTCCCGGGGTTAGCACAGATACGCAGTATTTT. Translated, it gives CASSVVPGVSTDTQYF.

Comment on this clone: This CDR3 is also generated by other DNA sequences in the sample. V usage is TRBV19 and J usage is TRBJ2-7; D is possibly TRBD1 (6 bases). Germline CDR1 LNHDA, CDR2 SQIVND (reference sequence). CDR3 length: 14 residues. With 3 bases removed from V and 2 bases from J, the gap between germline ends came to 11 bases. CDR3 amino acids: CASSIGQGTYEQYF. CDR3 DNA sequence: TGTGCCAGTAGTATTGGGCAGGGGACCTACGAGCAGTACTTC.

This chain links TRBV28 with TRBJ2-1; D is possibly TRBD2 (5 bases). The germline V gene encodes CDR1 MDHEN and CDR2 SYDVKM. V lost 7 bases, J lost 10 bases, and 23 bases lay in between. CDR3 length: 15 residues. CDR3 sequence (DNA): TGTGCCAGCACCGACGAGGGTCTGAATGCCCGGGAGCAGTTCTTC. Translation gives CASTDEGLNAREQFF.

The chain carries TRBV7-9 and TRBJ2-7, with a possible D match to TRBD1 (5 bases). V gave up 1 base and J gave up 0 bases, with 10 bases separating them. The CDR3 length is 15 residues. Per germline, CDR1 SEHNR and CDR2 FQNEAQ (reference sequence). CDR3 sequence: CASSLEQGLSYEQYF. Here the CDR3 DNA reads TGTGCCAGCAGCTTAGAGCAGGGCCTCTCCTACGAGCAGTACTTC.

Comments on this clone: Other DNA sequences from this sample encode an identical CDR3 as well. V usage is TRBV27 and J usage is TRBJ1-1; possible D gene TRBD1, 6 bases. Germline V gene sequence: CDR1 MNHEY, CDR2 SMNVEV (reference sequence). V gave up 3 bases and J gave up 2 bases, with 10 bases separating them. The CDR3 runs to 14 residues. The CDR3 DNA reads as TGTGCCAGCAGTTTTCAGGGGCTCAACACTGAAGCTTTCTTT. This translates into CASSFQGLNTEAFF.

V usage is TRBV6-5 and J usage is TRBJ2-7; weak D call: TRBD2 (6 bases). The CDR3 is 14 residues long. V was clipped by 6 bases and J by 4 bases, with 16 bases between them. Germline V gene sequence: CDR1 MNHEY, CDR2 SVGAGI. The CDR3 sequence is CASRKRGYGYEQYF. The DNA for the CDR3 is TGTGCCAGCAGAAAACGGGGGTATGGTTACGAGCAGTACTTC.

This clone turned up a few times. This chain links TRBV4-1 with TRBJ2-3; possible D gene TRBD2, 5 bases. Germline V gene sequence: CDR1 MGHRA, CDR2 YSYEKL. V was shortened by 2 bases and J by 0 bases, with 15 bases between the two germline ends. The CDR3 contains 17 residues. Written as DNA, the CDR3 is TGCGCCAGCAGCCAATTCCCCCGGGATACTAGCACAGATACGCAGTATTTT. This gives the protein CASSQFPRDTSTDTQYF.

This rearrangement joins TRBV9 to TRBJ1-1; possible D gene TRBD1, 5 bases. In germline, CDR1 is SGDLS, CDR2 YYNGEE. CDR3 length: 14 amino acids. Trimming shortened V by 2 bases and J by 3 bases, and 11 bases separated the two germline ends. The CDR3 spells CASSVRGGDTEAFF. CDR3 DNA: TGTGCCAGCAGCGTTCGGGGGGGGGACACTGAAGCTTTCTTT.

V and J are TRBV11-3 and TRBJ2-5; tentatively, D is TRBD1 (5 bases). The V end lost 1 base, the J end lost 1 base, and 10 bases lay between the germline ends. The CDR3 extends over 15 amino acids. Germline V gene sequence: CDR1 SGHNT, CDR2 YENEEA. The CDR3 bases are TGTGCCAGCAGCTTAGGACAGACACTCCAAGAGACCCAGTACTTC. Translated: CASSLGQTLQETQYF. Variable domain in full (rest from reference TRBV11-3 and TRBJ2-5): EAGVVQSPRYKIIEKKQPVAFWCNPISGHNTLYWYLQNLGQGPELLIRYENEEAVDDSQLPKDRFSAERLKGVDSTLKIQPAELGDSAVYLCASSLGQTLQETQYFGPGTRLLVL.

This clone was counted a few times. An end of the junction differs from the germline gene, which may be a read error. The chain links TRBV10-3 to TRBJ2-3; 7 nucleotides line up with TRBD2. Germline V gene lookup returns CDR1 ENHRY and CDR2 SYGVKD. The CDR3 contains 16 residues. In DNA form, the CDR3 reads TGTGCCAGCAGTGAATCGGTGGGAGGGAGCGCAGATACGCAGTATTTT. This codes for CASSESVGGSADTQYF.

The chain recombines TRBV7-8 with TRBJ2-7, with 7 bases identical to TRBD1. Germline V gives CDR1 SGHVS, CDR2 FQNEAQ. The CDR3 consists of 15 residues. The trim removed 5 bases at V and 1 base at J, leaving 8 bases unmatched. The CDR3 loop is CASSPDRALSYEQYF. CDR3 nucleotide sequence: TGTGCCAGCAGCCCAGACAGGGCCTTGTCCTACGAGCAGTACTTC.

The J gene is TRBJ2-5, the V gene TRBV5-1, with D possibly TRBD1 on 6 matching bases. Germline CDR1 is SGHRS and CDR2 is YFSETQ. The CDR3 runs to 14 residues. Trimming shortened V by 0 bases and J by 5 bases, and 11 bases separated the two germline ends. CDR3 nucleotide sequence: TGCGCCAGCAGCTTGGCAGGGGCCGGCGAGACCCAGTACTTC. It is translated as CASSLAGAGETQYF. The variable domain in full, completed from reference TRBV5-1 and TRBJ2-5, reads KAGVTQTPRYLIKTRGQQVTLSCSPISGHRSVSWYQQTPGQGLQFLFEYFSETQRNKGNFPGRFSGRQFSNSRSEMNVSTLELGDSALYLCASSLAGAGETQYFGPGTRLLVL.

This chain uses TRBV30 with TRBJ1-1; D unclear. This CDR3 region has 12 residues. Germline V lookup: CDR1 GTSNPN, CDR2 SVGIG (reference sequence). V was trimmed by 0 bases and J by 5 bases, leaving 7 bases between them. Written as DNA, the CDR3 is TGTGCCTGGAGTGTACGTCAGACTGAAGCTTTCTTT. Translating gives CAWSVRQTEAFF. The full variable domain, its missing parts supplied by reference TRBV30 and TRBJ1-1, is SQTIHQWPATLVQPVGSPLSLECTVEGTSNPNLYWYRQAAGRGLQLLFYSVGIGQISSEVPQNLSASRPQDRQFILSSKKLLLSDSGFYLCAWSVRQTEAFFGQGTRLTVV.

The chain is built from TRBV11-3 and TRBJ2-3; D may be TRBD2 (5 bases). Germline V gene lookup returns CDR1 SGHNT and CDR2 YENEEA. Trimming pared 0 bases from V and 0 bases from J, leaving 10 bases between. The CDR3 extends over 16 amino acids. This CDR3 is CASSLDGLSSTDTQYF. The CDR3 bases are TGTGCCAGCAGCTTAGATGGACTCTCAAGCACAGATACGCAGTATTTT.

The chain couples TRBV5-1 to TRBJ1-3; 7 bases line up with TRBD1. The CDR3 spans 15 residues. Germline assignment: CDR1 SGHRS and CDR2 YFSETQ. V shed 4 bases and J 5 bases; nucleotides not matched to a gene: 9. As DNA, the CDR3 is TGCGCCAGCAGCCGCGACAGGGCAGCCCGAAACACCATATATTTT. It is translated as CASSRDRAARNTIYF.